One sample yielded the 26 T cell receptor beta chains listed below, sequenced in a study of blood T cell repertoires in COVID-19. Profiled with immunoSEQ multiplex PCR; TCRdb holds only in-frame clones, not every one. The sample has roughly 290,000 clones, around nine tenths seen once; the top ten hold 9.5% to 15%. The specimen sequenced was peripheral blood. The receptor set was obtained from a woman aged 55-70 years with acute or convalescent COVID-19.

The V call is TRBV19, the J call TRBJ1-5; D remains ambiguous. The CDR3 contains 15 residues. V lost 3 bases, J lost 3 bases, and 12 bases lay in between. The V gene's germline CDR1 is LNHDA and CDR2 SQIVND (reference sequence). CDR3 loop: CASSIRTATNQPQHF. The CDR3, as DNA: TGTGCCAGTAGTATCCGCACAGCCACCAATCAGCCCCAGCATTTT.

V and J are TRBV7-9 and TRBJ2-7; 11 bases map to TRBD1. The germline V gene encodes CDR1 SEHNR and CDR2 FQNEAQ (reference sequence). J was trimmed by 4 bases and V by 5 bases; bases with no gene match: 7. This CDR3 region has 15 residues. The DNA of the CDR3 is TGTGCCAGCAGCACTGGACAGGGGGCCCCTTACGAGCAGTACTTC. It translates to CASSTGQGAPYEQYF.

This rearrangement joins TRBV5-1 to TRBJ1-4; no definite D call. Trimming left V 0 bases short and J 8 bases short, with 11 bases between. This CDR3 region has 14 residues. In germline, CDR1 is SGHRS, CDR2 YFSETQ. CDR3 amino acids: CASSLVAAGEKLFF. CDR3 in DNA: TGCGCCAGCAGCTTGGTGGCAGCGGGGGAAAAACTGTTTTTT.

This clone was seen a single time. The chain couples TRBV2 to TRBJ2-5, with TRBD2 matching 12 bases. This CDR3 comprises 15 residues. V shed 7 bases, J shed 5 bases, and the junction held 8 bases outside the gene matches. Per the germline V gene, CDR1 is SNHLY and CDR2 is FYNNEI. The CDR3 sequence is CASNRLAGGRETQYF. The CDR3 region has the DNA TGTGCCAGCAATCGGCTAGCGGGGGGGCGGGAGACCCAGTACTTC.

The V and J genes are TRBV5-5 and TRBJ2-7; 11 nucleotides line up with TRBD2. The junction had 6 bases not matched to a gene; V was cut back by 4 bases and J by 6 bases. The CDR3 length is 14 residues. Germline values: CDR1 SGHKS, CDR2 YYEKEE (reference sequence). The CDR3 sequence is CASSPTGTSGEQYF. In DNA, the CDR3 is TGTGCCAGCAGCCCGACCGGGACTAGCGGCGAGCAGTACTTC.

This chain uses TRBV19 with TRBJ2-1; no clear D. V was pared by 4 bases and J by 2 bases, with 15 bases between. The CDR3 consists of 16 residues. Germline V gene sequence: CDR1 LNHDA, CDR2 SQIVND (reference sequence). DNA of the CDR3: TGTGCCAGTAGTAAAGACGCAGGTGGCGCCTACAATGAGCAGTTCTTC. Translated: CASSKDAGGAYNEQFF.

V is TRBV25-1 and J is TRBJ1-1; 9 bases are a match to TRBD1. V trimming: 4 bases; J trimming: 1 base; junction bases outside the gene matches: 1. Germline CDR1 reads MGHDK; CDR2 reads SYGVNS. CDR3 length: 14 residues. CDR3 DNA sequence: TGTGCCAGCAGTGGGACAGGGGAGAACACTGAAGCTTTCTTT. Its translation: CASSGTGENTEAFF.

This chain's CDR3 is CASTKGTGDSADTQYF. CDR3 bases: TGTGCCAGCACCAAAGGGACAGGGGATTCCGCAGATACGCAGTATTTT. This chain joins TRBV6-6 and TRBJ2-3; 10 bases line up with TRBD1. Looked up from germline, CDR1 is MNHNY and CDR2 is SVGAGI (reference sequence). The ends lost 7 bases at V and 4 bases at J; junction bases unmatched: 11. The CDR3 extends over 16 amino acids.

This CDR3 is CASSLSWSLEKLFF. CDR3 DNA sequence: TGTGCCAGCAGTTTATCGTGGAGCCTTGAAAAACTGTTTTTT. This chain uses TRBV27 with TRBJ1-4; D gene unclear. Germline lookup yields CDR1 MNHEY and CDR2 SMNVEV (reference sequence). The CDR3 loop spans 14 amino acids. Trimming left V 0 bases short and J 7 bases short, with 9 bases between.

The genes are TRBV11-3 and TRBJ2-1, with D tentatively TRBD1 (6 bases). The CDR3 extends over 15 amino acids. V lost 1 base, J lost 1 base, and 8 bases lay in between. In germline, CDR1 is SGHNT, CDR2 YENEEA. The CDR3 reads CASSLVDRSYNEQFF. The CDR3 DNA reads TGTGCCAGCAGCTTAGTGGACAGATCCTACAATGAGCAGTTCTTC.

The CDR3 protein is CASRPLVGREKLFF. DNA for the CDR3: TGTGCCAGCAGGCCCCTGGTGGGGCGGGAAAAACTGTTTTTT. The chain couples TRBV28 to TRBJ1-4; perhaps TRBD1 as D (5 bases). CDR1 and CDR2 from the germline V gene are MDHEN and SYDVKM. The CDR3 sequence is 14 residues long. The germline V and J ends were trimmed by 6 bases and 8 bases, with 16 bases remaining between them.

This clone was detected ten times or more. Here the CDR3 reads CASSAGDAGRANTEAFF. DNA of the CDR3: TGTGCCAGCAGCGCAGGGGACGCAGGCCGTGCGAACACTGAAGCTTTCTTT. The chain couples TRBV9 to TRBJ1-1, with a weak D call TRBD1 (6 bases). Trimming took off 3 bases at V and 1 base at J, with 19 bases between the two ends. The CDR3 has 17 residues. Looked up from germline, CDR1 is SGDLS and CDR2 is YYNGEE.

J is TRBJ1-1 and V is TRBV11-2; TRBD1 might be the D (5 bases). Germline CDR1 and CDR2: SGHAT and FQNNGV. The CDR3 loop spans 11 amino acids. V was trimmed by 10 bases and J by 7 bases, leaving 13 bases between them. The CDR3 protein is CATKGQVEAFF. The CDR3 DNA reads TGTGCCACCAAGGGGCAAGTTGAAGCTTTCTTT.

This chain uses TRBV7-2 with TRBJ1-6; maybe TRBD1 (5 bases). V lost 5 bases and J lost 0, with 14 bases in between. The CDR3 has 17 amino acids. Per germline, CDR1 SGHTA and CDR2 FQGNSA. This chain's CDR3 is CASSPPGGSSYNSPLHF. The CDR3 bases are TGTGCCAGCAGCCCCCCGGGGGGAAGCTCCTATAATTCACCCCTCCACTTT.

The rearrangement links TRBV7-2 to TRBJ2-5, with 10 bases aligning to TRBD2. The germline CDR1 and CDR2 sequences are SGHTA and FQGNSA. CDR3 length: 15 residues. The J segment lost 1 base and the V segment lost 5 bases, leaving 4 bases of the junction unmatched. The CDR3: CASSPRTSGQETQYF. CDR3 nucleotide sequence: TGTGCCAGCAGCCCCAGGACTAGCGGCCAAGAGACCCAGTACTTC. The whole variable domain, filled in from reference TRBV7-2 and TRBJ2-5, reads GAGVSQSPSNKVTEKGKDVELRCDPISGHTALYWYRQSLGQGLEFLIYFQGNSAPDKSGLPSDRFSAERTGGSVSTLTIQRTQQEDSAVYLCASSPRTSGQETQYFGPGTRLLVL.

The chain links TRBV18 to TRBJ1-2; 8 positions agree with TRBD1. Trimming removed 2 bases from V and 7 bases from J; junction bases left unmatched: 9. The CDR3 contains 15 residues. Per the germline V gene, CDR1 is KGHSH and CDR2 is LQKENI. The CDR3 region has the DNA TGTGCCAGCTCACCAACGGACAGGGCCAGTGGTGGCTACACCTTC. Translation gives CASSPTDRASGGYTF.

CDR3 sequence (DNA): TGCAGCGTTGATTCACTAACCAACACCCCACGGAGACTGTTTTTT. This codes for CSVDSLTNTPRRLFF. This chain links TRBV29-1 with TRBJ1-4, with no clear D. V was clipped by 3 bases and J by 13 bases, with 24 bases between them. Germline loops: CDR1 SQVTM, CDR2 ANQGSEA. The CDR3 runs 15 residues.

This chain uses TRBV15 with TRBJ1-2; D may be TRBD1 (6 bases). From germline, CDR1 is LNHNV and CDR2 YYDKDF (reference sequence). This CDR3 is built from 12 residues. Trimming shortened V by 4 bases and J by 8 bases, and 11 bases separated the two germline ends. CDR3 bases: TGTGCCACCAGCACCGACAGGAGAGGCTACACCTTC. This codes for CATSTDRRGYTF.

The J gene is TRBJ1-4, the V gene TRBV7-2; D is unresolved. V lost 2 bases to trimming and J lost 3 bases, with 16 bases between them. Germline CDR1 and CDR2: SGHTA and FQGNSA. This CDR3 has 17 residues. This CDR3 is CASSLRSGNLANEKLFF. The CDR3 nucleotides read TGTGCCAGCAGCTTACGATCCGGGAACCTAGCTAATGAAAAACTGTTTTTT.

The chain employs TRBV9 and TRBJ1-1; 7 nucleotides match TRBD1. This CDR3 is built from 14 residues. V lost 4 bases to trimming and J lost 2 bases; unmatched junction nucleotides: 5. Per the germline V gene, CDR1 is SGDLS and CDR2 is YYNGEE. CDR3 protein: CASSPRQGNTEAFF. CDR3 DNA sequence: TGTGCCAGCAGCCCCAGACAGGGTAACACTGAAGCTTTCTTT.

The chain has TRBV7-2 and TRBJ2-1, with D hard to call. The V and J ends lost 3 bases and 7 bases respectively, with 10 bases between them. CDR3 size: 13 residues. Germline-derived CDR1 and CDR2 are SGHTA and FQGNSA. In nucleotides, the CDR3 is TGTGCCAGCAGCTTCGGCGGAATGAATGAGCAGTTCTTC. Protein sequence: CASSFGGMNEQFF.

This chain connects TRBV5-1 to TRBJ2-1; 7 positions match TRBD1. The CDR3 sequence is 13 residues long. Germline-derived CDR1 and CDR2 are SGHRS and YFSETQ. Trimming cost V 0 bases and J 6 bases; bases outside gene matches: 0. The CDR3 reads CASSLEGANEQFF. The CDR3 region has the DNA TGCGCCAGCAGCTTGGAGGGGGCCAATGAGCAGTTCTTC.

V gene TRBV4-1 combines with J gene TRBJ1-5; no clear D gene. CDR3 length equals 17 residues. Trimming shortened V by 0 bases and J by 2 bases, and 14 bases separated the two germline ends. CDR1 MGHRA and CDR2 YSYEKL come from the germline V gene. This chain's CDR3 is CASSQDLGSGGNQPQHF. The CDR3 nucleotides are TGCGCCAGCAGCCAAGATCTGGGTTCGGGTGGCAATCAGCCCCAGCATTTT.

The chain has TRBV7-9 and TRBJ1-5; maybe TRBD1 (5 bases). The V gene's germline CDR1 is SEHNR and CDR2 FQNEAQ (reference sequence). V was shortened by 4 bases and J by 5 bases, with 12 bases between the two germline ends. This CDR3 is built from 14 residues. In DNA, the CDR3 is TGTGCCAGCAGCTCGGGAGGGGATTATCAGCCCCAGCATTTT. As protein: CASSSGGDYQPQHF.

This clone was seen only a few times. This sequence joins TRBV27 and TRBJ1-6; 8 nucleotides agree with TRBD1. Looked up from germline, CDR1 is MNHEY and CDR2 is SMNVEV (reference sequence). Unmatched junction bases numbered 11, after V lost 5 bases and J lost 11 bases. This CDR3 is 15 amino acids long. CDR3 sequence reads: CASSPQQGGAAPLHF. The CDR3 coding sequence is TGTGCCAGCAGTCCCCAACAGGGGGGAGCGGCACCCCTCCACTTT.

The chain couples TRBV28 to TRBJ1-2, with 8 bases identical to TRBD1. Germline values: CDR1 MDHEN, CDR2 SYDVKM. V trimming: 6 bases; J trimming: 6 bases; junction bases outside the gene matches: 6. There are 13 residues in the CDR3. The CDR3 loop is CASSPDRVHGYTF. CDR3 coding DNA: TGTGCCAGCAGCCCGGACAGGGTCCATGGCTACACCTTC.